Presented here are 18 T cell receptor beta chains from one specimen sequenced in a study of blood T cells in healthy people across ages. Together with a sample-barcoded 5' primer, a J-beta primer mix was included in a second PCR lasting 7 to 11 cycles. A single record per CDR3 protein comes from TCRdb applying MiXCR to the 5' RACE reads. Here the sample spans around 620,000 distinct CDR3 sequences, roughly 29% being singletons. The specimen was blood. These receptors were obtained from a woman aged 70 to 79 in good health.

This clonotype was counted ten times or more. The chain employs TRBV29-1 and TRBJ2-5, with D hard to call. Germline V gives CDR1 SQVTM, CDR2 ANQGSEA. The CDR3 consists of 11 residues. V lost 7 bases to trimming and J lost 5 bases, with 11 bases between them. The CDR3 DNA reads TGCAGCGGCTCCGAGAGTGAGACCCAGTACTTC. Residues: CSGSESETQYF.

This clonotype was detected ten times or more. This chain joins TRBV10-3 and TRBJ2-1; 8 bases match TRBD1. V lost 10 bases, J lost 7 bases, and 15 bases stayed unmatched. Germline assignment: CDR1 ENHRY and CDR2 SYGVKD. This CDR3 has 15 residues. The CDR3 loop reads CATADGQGLHNEQFF. The CDR3 nucleotides are TGTGCCACCGCCGACGGACAGGGACTTCATAATGAGCAGTTCTTC.

In its sample, this clonotype was seen a few times. The rearrangement uses TRBV29-1 and TRBJ1-1; possible D gene TRBD1, 5 bases. CDR1 is SQVTM and CDR2 is ANQGSEA in the germline V gene. The CDR3 consists of 13 residues. V shed 4 bases and J shed 3 bases, with 12 bases lying between them. CDR3: CSVGRGADTEAFF. The CDR3 nucleotides read TGCAGCGTTGGGCGGGGCGCGGACACTGAAGCTTTCTTT. Filled out from reference TRBV29-1 and TRBJ1-1, the complete variable domain reads SAVISQKPSRDICQRGTSLTIQCQVDSQVTMMFWYRQQPGQSLTLIATANQGSEATYESGFVIDKFPISRPNLTFSTLTVSNMSPEDSSIYLCSVGRGADTEAFFGQGTRLTVV.

The table lists this clonotype with a few counts. The chain uses TRBV4-1 and TRBJ2-1, with D tentatively TRBD1 (6 bases). Germline CDR1 and CDR2: MGHRA and YSYEKL. There are 18 residues in the CDR3. Trimming cost V 1 base and J 1 base, with 17 bases left between them. CDR3 coding DNA: TGCGCCAGCAGCCAAGCCCTGGGGGCTTCCCTATCCTACAATGAGCAGTTCTTC. Its protein is CASSQALGASLSYNEQFF.

This chain joins TRBV4-1 and TRBJ2-2; TRBD1 is a possible D gene (6 bases). The V end was cut by 4 bases, the J end by 4 bases, with 16 bases between. The CDR3 length is 16 residues. The germline V gene encodes CDR1 MGHRA and CDR2 YSYEKL. In nucleotides, the CDR3 is TGCGCCAGCAGCCGGCACCGACAGGCCCCCACCGGGGAGCTGTTTTTT. Translated, it gives CASSRHRQAPTGELFF.

In nucleotides, the CDR3 is TGTGCCAGCAGAGACAGGCCCCCAAACTCTGGAAACACCATATATTTT. It specifies CASRDRPPNSGNTIYF. The V and J genes are TRBV6-1 and TRBJ1-3; D might be TRBD1 (6 bases). V was shortened by 6 bases and J by 0 bases, with 15 bases between the two germline ends. The CDR3 runs to 16 residues. Germline V lookup: CDR1 MNHNS, CDR2 SASEGT.

This clonotype was detected only a few times. The chain has TRBV29-1 and TRBJ2-7; 8 positions agree with TRBD2. J was trimmed by 6 bases and V by 5 bases; bases with no gene match: 9. CDR3 length: 13 amino acids. The V gene's germline CDR1 is SQVTM and CDR2 ANQGSEA. CDR3 loop: CSVNPGGACEQYF. In DNA, the CDR3 is TGCAGCGTTAATCCGGGAGGGGCCTGCGAGCAGTACTTC.

V gene TRBV12-3 or TRBV12-4 combines with J gene TRBJ1-1; D unresolved. CDR3 length equals 13 residues. Trimming left V 3 bases short and J 6 bases short, with 11 bases between. This CDR3 is CASSFLGGPEAFF. The CDR3 bases are TGTGCCAGCAGTTTTCTGGGAGGTCCTGAAGCTTTCTTT.

CDR3 coding DNA: TGTGCCAGCAGCCCAAAGAGCGGGACCAGTTTCTCCTACGAGCAGTACTTC. This translates into CASSPKSGTSFSYEQYF. This rearrangement joins TRBV7-2 to TRBJ2-7; 7 bases agree with TRBD2. This CDR3 spans 17 amino acids. V dropped 5 bases and J dropped 0; count of bases not matched to a gene: 13. The germline V gene has CDR1 SGHTA and CDR2 FQGNSA. Looking up the rest from reference TRBV7-2 and TRBJ2-7 gives the full variable domain: GAGVSQSPSNKVTEKGKDVELRCDPISGHTALYWYRQSLGQGLEFLIYFQGNSAPDKSGLPSDRFSAERTGGSVSTLTIQRTQQEDSAVYLCASSPKSGTSFSYEQYFGPGTRLTVT.

The V and J genes are TRBV19 and TRBJ2-1; TRBD2 is a possible D gene (6 bases). The CDR3 runs to 15 residues. The V end lost 11 bases, the J end lost 2 bases, and 19 bases lay between the germline ends. Germline V lookup: CDR1 LNHDA, CDR2 SQIVND (reference sequence). CDR3 coding DNA: TGTGCCTCGGGAGTAGCGTGGAGCACCTACAATGAGCAGTTCTTC. Translated, it gives CASGVAWSTYNEQFF. The complete variable domain, with remaining parts taken from reference TRBV19 and TRBJ2-1, reads DGGITQSPKYLFRKEGQNVTLSCEQNLNHDAMYWYRQDPGQGLRLIYYSQIVNDFQKGDIAEGYSVSREKKESFPLTVTSAQKNPTAFYLCASGVAWSTYNEQFFGPGTRLTVL.

This chain uses TRBV4-1 with TRBJ2-1; 7 bases line up with TRBD1. The germline CDR1 and CDR2 sequences are MGHRA and YSYEKL. V lost 4 bases to trimming and J lost 2 bases; unmatched junction nucleotides: 8. The CDR3 extends over 16 amino acids. The DNA of the CDR3 is TGCGCCAGCAGCCGACGTATTGGGACAGCCTACAATGAGCAGTTCTTC. This encodes CASSRRIGTAYNEQFF.

In its sample, this clonotype was seen a few times. The gene calls are TRBV18 and TRBJ2-5, with unresolved D. CDR1 is KGHSH and CDR2 is LQKENI in the germline V gene. Between the trimmed V and J ends, which lost 0 bases and 3 bases, there was a span of 8 bases. The CDR3 sequence is 14 residues long. Here the CDR3 DNA reads TGTGCCAGCTCACCACCGACTGGGGAAGAGACCCAGTACTTC. It translates to CASSPPTGEETQYF.

A word on this clonotype: The germline gene is not matched at one end of the junction; a read error may be the cause. The chain links TRBV29-1 to TRBJ1-2; D possibly corresponds to TRBD1 (6 bases). The CDR3 spans 12 residues. CDR1 and CDR2 from the germline V gene are SQVTM and ANQGSEA. The CDR3 loop is CSVDTGTHGYAF. CDR3 DNA sequence: TGCAGCGTTGACACAGGGACCCATGGCTACGCCTTC.

The CDR3 reads CSANIGPGETQYF. In DNA, the CDR3 is TGCAGTGCAAACATCGGGCCCGGAGAGACCCAGTACTTC. V gene TRBV20-1 combines with J gene TRBJ2-5; D not certain. The CDR3 loop spans 13 amino acids. CDR1 and CDR2 from the germline V gene are DFQATT and SNEGSKA (reference sequence). Trimming left V 6 bases short and J 4 bases short, with 15 bases between.

This clonotype occurred a few times. The chain has TRBV28 and TRBJ2-7; TRBD1 aligns across 10 bases. The CDR3 loop spans 15 amino acids. J gave up 2 bases and V 2 bases, and 3 bases lay outside the gene matches. The germline gives CDR1 MDHEN, CDR2 SYDVKM. CDR3 in DNA: TGTGCCAGCAGTTTACCGGGACAGGGGACCTACGAGCAGTACTTC. Amino acids: CASSLPGQGTYEQYF.

This clonotype showed up just once. The chain employs TRBV5-1 and TRBJ2-5; D gene unclear. CDR1 is SGHRS and CDR2 is YFSETQ in the germline V gene. The V and J ends lost 1 base and 4 bases respectively, with 11 bases between them. The CDR3 consists of 14 residues. This chain's CDR3 is CASSLLPPGETQYF. The CDR3 bases are TGCGCCAGCAGCTTGCTTCCCCCGGGAGAGACCCAGTACTTC.

The chain joins TRBV3-1 to TRBJ2-1; 10 bases fit TRBD1. The J segment lost 7 bases and the V segment lost 3 bases, leaving 21 bases of the junction unmatched. CDR1 and CDR2 from the germline V gene are LGHDT and YNNKEL (reference sequence). This CDR3 spans 20 amino acids. CDR3 nucleotides: TGTGCCAGCAGCCACCCGACCGGGACAGGGGCCAAAATGCGGGAGAATGAGCAGTTCTTC. It yields the protein CASSHPTGTGAKMRENEQFF.

V and J are TRBV7-2 and TRBJ2-3; D is unresolved. CDR3 length: 13 residues. With 5 bases removed from V and 6 bases from J, the gap between germline ends came to 12 bases. The germline gives CDR1 SGHTA, CDR2 FQGNSA. CDR3 region: CASSQLFWDTQYF. The CDR3 coding sequence is TGTGCCAGCAGCCAACTATTCTGGGATACGCAGTATTTT.